A single sample gave rise to the 15 T cell receptor beta chains below, sequenced in a study of T cells in Graves' hyperthyroidism and ophthalmopathy. Template material for amplifying TCR beta CDR3 regions consisted of RNA transcripts. RT-PCR in the first round (using the HTBI primer set) targeted the TCR CDR3. TCRdb redid the calling of the multiplex PCR reads with MiXCR, one entry per CDR3 protein. The sample includes about 360,000 distinct CDR3 sequences, roughly 12% of them seen just once. Material: blood. Receptors were obtained from a man aged 25-45 years with Graves' hyperthyroidism that later progressed to Graves' ophthalmopathy.

This clonotype was found a few times. The V and J genes are TRBV28 and TRBJ2-7, with TRBD1 identical over 9 bases. Trimming took 5 bases from V and 2 from J; bases not matched to a gene: 7. The CDR3 has 15 residues. CDR1 and CDR2 from the germline V gene are MDHEN and SYDVKM. CDR3 region: CASSPGTGLTYEQYF. DNA of the CDR3: TGTGCCAGCAGTCCGGGGACAGGGCTAACCTACGAGCAGTACTTC.

This clonotype was seen a few times. The V gene is TRBV5-1, the J gene TRBJ2-3, with 11 bases aligning to TRBD2. There are 15 residues in the CDR3. V gave up 6 bases and J gave up 4 bases; unmatched junction bases: 7. Germline CDR1 and CDR2: SGHRS and YFSETQ. Here the CDR3 DNA reads TGCGCCAGCACCATAGCGGGGGGGGGCCCAGATACGCAGTATTTT. Translation: CASTIAGGGPDTQYF.

This rearrangement joins TRBV27 to TRBJ2-7; D might be TRBD1 (5 bases). V dropped 0 bases and J dropped 0 bases, with 15 bases sitting between them. This CDR3 contains 17 residues. The germline V gene encodes CDR1 MNHEY and CDR2 SMNVEV (reference sequence). The CDR3 protein is CASSLSVQGRSSYEQYF. CDR3 coding DNA: TGTGCCAGCAGTTTATCGGTGCAGGGCCGAAGCTCCTACGAGCAGTACTTC.

CDR3 bases: TGTGCCAGCAGTTACTCGTATCTAGCGGGGGGGGGGGGCACGCAGTATTTT. Residues: CASSYSYLAGGGGTQYF. This rearrangement joins TRBV6-5 to TRBJ2-3; 12 bases match TRBD2. The trim removed 0 bases at V and 9 bases at J, leaving 10 bases unmatched. The CDR3 extends over 17 amino acids. Per germline, CDR1 MNHEY and CDR2 SVGAGI.

This clonotype was seen more than once but under ten times. The V call is TRBV27, the J call TRBJ2-3; weak D call: TRBD2 (6 bases). This CDR3 region has 16 residues. V lost 4 bases and J 4 bases, leaving 18 bases between the germline ends. Germline CDR1 and CDR2: MNHEY and SMNVEV (reference sequence). For the CDR3, the DNA is TGTGCCAGCAGTTGGGACTTTACGTCCGGAGCAGATACGCAGTATTTT. Translated: CASSWDFTSGADTQYF.

This clonotype was counted only a few times. The chain joins TRBV29-1 to TRBJ2-7, with D possibly TRBD2 on 6 matching bases. Trimming shortened V by 4 bases and J by 0 bases, and 13 bases separated the two germline ends. The germline V gene has CDR1 SQVTM and CDR2 ANQGSEA. The length of the CDR3 is 14 residues. Written as DNA, the CDR3 is TGCAGCGTTGTGGGAGGTTGGAGCTCCTACGAGCAGTACTTC. This encodes CSVVGGWSSYEQYF.

This rearrangement joins TRBV11-2 to TRBJ2-7; TRBD1 agrees at 10 bases. The CDR3 has 17 amino acids. The junction had 13 bases not matched to a gene; V was cut back by 5 bases and J by 3 bases. In germline, CDR1 is SGHAT, CDR2 FQNNGV. The CDR3 DNA follows: TGTGCCAGCAGCCCCCTCCGACGGACAGGGGGTCTCTACGAGCAGTACTTC. This sequence encodes CASSPLRRTGGLYEQYF. Full variable domain (rest looked up from reference TRBV11-2 and TRBJ2-7): EAGVAQSPRYKIIEKRQSVAFWCNPISGHATLYWYQQILGQGPKLLIQFQNNGVVDDSQLPKDRFSAERLKGVDSTLKIQPAKLEDSAVYLCASSPLRRTGGLYEQYFGPGTRLTVT.

This clonotype turned up a few times. The gene calls are TRBV6-1 and TRBJ2-5, with D maybe TRBD1 (5 bases). The CDR3 runs 15 residues. The V end lost 5 bases, the J end lost 1 base, and 14 bases lay between the germline ends. The germline V gene encodes CDR1 MNHNS and CDR2 SASEGT. In DNA, the CDR3 is TGTGCCAGCAGTTCGGGCCTCGACAGCCAAGAGACCCAGTACTTC. This gives the protein CASSSGLDSQETQYF.

This clonotype has a count of ten or more. V and J are TRBV12-3 or TRBV12-4 and TRBJ2-7; D might be TRBD1 (5 bases). V lost 10 bases to trimming and J lost 5 bases, with 15 bases between them. CDR3 length: 12 residues. CDR3 coding DNA: TGTGCCACCGCTGAAACAGGTCACGAGCAGTACTTC. It is translated as CATAETGHEQYF.

The V gene is TRBV3-1, the J gene TRBJ2-5; 7 bases line up with TRBD2. The CDR3 runs 17 residues. Germline values: CDR1 LGHDT, CDR2 YNNKEL (reference sequence). V trimming: 4 bases; J trimming: 5 bases; junction bases outside the gene matches: 16. The CDR3 DNA follows: TGTGCCAGCAGCCCGAGGAGTAGCGGGTACCCCCGGGAGACCCAGTACTTC. This translates into CASSPRSSGYPRETQYF.

This clonotype has a count of ten or more. The V gene is TRBV7-8, the J gene TRBJ1-2, with D possibly TRBD1 on 6 matching bases. Germline values: CDR1 SGHVS, CDR2 FQNEAQ. The germline V and J ends were trimmed by 4 bases and 6 bases, with 9 bases remaining between them. CDR3 length equals 12 residues. CDR3 coding DNA: TGTGCCAGCAGCTCAAACAGGGATGGCTACACCTTC. Translating it yields CASSSNRDGYTF.

This clonotype was picked up many times. The chain joins TRBV18 to TRBJ1-2; no reliable D call. Germline V gene data show CDR1 as KGHSH and CDR2 as LQKENI. The V end lost 4 bases, the J end lost 2 bases, and 8 bases lay between the germline ends. The CDR3 is made up of 13 amino acids. In DNA form, the CDR3 reads TGTGCCAGCTCACGAGAATTAAACTATGGCTACACCTTC. Translating it yields CASSRELNYGYTF.

The V and J genes are TRBV4-2 and TRBJ2-5; the D is unclear. The length of the CDR3 is 12 residues. Germline V CDR1 and CDR2: LGHNA, YNFKEQ. V lost 0 bases to trimming and J lost 5 bases, with 4 bases between them. The DNA for the CDR3 is TGTGCCAGCAGCCAAGATTTCGAGACCCAGTACTTC. As protein: CASSQDFETQYF.

This clonotype was picked up many times. The chain employs TRBV20-1 and TRBJ2-3, with 9 bases fitting TRBD2. With 6 bases clipped from V and 3 bases from J, the junction kept 7 bases outside the gene matches. The CDR3 spans 14 residues. Germline V gene data show CDR1 as DFQATT and CDR2 as SNEGSKA (reference sequence). The CDR3 nucleotides are TGCAGTGCGTTGGCTAGCGGGGCTACAGATACGCAGTATTTT. Its translation: CSALASGATDTQYF.

The rearrangement uses TRBV4-1 and TRBJ1-5, with D hard to call. Per germline, CDR1 MGHRA and CDR2 YSYEKL. This CDR3 has 15 residues. Deletions cut 1 base from V and 1 base from J, with 8 bases between. The CDR3 DNA is TGCGCCAGCAGCCAAGGTCCAGTAAGCAATCAGCCCCAGCATTTT. It specifies CASSQGPVSNQPQHF.